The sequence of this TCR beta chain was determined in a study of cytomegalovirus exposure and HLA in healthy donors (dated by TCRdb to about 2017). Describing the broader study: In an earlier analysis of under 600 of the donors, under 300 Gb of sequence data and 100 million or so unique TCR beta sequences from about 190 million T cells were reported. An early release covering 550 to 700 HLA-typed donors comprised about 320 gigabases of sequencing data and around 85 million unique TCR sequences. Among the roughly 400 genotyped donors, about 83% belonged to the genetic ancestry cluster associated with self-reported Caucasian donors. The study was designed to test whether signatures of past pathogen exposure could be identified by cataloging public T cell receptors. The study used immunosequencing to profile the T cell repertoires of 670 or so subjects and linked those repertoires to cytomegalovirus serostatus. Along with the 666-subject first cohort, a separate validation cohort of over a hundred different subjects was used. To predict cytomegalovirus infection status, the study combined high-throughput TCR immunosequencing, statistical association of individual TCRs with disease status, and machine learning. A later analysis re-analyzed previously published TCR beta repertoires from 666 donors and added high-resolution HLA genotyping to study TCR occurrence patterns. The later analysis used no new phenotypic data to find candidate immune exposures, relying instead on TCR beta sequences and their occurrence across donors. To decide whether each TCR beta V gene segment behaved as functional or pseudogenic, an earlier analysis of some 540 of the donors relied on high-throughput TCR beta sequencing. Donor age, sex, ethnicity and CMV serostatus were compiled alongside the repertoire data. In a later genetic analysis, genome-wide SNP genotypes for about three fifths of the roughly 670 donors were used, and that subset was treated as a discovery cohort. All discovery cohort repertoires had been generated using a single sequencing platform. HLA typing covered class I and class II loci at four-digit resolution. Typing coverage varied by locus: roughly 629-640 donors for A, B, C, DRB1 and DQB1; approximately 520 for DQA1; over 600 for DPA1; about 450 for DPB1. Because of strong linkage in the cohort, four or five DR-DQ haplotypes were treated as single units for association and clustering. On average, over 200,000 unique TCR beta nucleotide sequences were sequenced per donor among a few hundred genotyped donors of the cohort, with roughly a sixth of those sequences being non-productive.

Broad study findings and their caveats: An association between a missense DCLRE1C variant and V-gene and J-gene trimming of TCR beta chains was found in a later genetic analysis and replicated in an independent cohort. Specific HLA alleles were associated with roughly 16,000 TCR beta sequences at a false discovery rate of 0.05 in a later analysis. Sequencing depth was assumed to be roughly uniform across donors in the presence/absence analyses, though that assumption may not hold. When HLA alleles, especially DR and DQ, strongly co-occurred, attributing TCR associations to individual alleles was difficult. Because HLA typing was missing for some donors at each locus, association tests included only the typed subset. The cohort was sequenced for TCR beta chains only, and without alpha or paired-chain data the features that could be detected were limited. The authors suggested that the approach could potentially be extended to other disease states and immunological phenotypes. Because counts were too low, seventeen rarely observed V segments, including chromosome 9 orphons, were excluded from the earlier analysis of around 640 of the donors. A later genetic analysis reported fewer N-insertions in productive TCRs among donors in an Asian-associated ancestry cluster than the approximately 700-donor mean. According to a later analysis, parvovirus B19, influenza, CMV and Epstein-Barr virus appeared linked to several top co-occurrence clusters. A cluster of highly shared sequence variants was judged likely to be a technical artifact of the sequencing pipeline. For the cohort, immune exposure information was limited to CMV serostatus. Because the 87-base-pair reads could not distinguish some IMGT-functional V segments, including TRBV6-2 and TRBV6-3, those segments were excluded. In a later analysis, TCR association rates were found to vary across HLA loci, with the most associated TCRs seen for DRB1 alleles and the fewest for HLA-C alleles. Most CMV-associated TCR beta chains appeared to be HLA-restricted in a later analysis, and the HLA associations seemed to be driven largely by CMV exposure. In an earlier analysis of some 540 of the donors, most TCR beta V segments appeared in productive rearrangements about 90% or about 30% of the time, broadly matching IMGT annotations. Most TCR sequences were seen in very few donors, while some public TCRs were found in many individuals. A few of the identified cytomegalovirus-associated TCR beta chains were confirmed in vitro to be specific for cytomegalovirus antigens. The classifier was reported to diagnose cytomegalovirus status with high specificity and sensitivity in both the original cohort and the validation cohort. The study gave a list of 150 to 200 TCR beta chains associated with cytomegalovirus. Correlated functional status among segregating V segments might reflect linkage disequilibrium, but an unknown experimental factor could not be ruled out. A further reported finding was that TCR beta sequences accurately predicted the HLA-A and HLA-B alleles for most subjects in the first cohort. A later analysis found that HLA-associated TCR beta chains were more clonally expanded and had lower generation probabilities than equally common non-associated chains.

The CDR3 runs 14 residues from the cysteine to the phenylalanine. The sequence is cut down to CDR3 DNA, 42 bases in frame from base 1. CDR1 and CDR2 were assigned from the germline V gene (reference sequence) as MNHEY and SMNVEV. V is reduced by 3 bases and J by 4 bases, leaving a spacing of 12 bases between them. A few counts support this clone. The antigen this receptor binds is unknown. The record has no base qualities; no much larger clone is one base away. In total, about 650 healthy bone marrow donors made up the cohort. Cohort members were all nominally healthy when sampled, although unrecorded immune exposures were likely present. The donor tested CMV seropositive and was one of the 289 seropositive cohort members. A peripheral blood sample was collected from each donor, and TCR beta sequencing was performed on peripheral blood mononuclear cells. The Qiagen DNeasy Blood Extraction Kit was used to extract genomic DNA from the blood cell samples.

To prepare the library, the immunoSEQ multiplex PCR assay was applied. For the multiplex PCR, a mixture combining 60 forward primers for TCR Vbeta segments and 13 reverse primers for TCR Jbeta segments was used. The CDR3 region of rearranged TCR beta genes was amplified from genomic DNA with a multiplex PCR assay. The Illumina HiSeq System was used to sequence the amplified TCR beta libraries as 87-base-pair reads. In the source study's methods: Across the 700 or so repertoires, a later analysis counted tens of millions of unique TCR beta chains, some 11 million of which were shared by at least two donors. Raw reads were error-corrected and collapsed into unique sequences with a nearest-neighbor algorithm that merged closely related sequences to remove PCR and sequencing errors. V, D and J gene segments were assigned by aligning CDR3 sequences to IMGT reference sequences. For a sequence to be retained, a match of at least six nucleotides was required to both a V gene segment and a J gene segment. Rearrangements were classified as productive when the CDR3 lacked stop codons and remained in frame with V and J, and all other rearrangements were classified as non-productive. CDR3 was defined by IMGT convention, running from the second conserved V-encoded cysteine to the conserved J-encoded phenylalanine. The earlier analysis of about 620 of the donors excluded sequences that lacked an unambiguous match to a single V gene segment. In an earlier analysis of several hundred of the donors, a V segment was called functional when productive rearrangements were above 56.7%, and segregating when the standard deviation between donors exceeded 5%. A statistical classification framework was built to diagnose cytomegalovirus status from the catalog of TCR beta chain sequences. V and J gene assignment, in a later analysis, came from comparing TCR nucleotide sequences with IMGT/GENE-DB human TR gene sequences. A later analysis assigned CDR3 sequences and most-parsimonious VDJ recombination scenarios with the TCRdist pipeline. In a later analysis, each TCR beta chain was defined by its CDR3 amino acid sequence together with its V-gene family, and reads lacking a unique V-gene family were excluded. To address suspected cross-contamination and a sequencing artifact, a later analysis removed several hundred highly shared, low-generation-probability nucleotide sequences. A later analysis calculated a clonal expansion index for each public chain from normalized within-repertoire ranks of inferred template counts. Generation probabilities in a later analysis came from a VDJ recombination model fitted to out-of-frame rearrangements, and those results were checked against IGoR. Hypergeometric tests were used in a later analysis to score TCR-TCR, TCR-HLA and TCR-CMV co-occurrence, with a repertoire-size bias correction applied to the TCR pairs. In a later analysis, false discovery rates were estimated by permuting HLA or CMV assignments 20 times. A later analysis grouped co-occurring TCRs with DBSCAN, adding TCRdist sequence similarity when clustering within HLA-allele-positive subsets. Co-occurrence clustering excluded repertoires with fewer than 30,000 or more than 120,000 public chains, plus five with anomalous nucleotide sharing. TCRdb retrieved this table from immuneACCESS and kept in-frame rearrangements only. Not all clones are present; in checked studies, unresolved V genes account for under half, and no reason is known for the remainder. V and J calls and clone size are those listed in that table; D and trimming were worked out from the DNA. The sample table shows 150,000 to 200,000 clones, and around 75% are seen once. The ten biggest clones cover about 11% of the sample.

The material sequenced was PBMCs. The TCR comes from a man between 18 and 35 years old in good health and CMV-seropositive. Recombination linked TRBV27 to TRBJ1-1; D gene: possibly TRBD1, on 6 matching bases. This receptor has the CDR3 CASSFYRVGTEAFF. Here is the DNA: TGTGCCAGCAGTTTCTACAGGGTGGGCACTGAAGCTTTCTTT.